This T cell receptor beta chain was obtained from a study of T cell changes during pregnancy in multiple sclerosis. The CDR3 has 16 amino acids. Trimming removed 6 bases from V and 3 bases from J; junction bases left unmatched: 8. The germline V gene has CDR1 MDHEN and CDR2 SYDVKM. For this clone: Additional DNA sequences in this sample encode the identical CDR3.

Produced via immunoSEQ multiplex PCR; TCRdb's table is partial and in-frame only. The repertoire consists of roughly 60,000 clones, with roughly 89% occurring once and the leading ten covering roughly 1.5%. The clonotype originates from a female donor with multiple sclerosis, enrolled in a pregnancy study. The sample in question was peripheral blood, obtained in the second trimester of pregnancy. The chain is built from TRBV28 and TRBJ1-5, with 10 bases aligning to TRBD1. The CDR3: CASSPRDRGLNQPQHF. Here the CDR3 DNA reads TGTGCCAGCAGCCCCAGAGACAGGGGGCTCAATCAGCCCCAGCATTTT. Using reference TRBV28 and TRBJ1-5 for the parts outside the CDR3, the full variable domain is DVKVTQSSRYLVKRTGEKVFLECVQDMDHENMFWYRQDPGLGLRLIYFSYDVKMKEKGDIPEGYSVSREKKERFSLILESASTNQTSMYLCASSPRDRGLNQPQHFGDGTRLSIL.